Shown below are 17 T cell receptor beta chains from a single sample sequenced in a study of blood T cell repertoires in COVID-19. Generated by immunoSEQ multiplex PCR, the TCRdb table keeps only in-frame clones and is missing some. The top ten hold roughly 2% of the sample, which has about 400,000 clones, approximately 86% seen once. Sequenced sample: PBMCs or T cells enriched from blood (not recorded which). All receptors derive from a woman between 40 and 55 years old with acute COVID-19.

The sample holds many counts of this clone. This chain links TRBV11-2 with TRBJ2-1, with 13 bases fitting TRBD2. The CDR3 length is 19 residues. The J segment lost 7 bases and the V segment lost 2 bases, leaving 14 bases of the junction unmatched. Germline V lookup: CDR1 SGHAT, CDR2 FQNNGV. This CDR3 is CASSLTRLAGGFVRNEQFF. Written as DNA, the CDR3 is TGTGCCAGCAGCTTAACACGACTAGCGGGGGGCTTTGTTAGGAATGAGCAGTTCTTC.

The V and J genes are TRBV30 and TRBJ1-2, with TRBD1 matching 7 bases. Per germline, CDR1 GTSNPN and CDR2 SVGIG (reference sequence). V gave up 3 bases and J gave up 6 bases; unmatched junction bases: 7. This CDR3 has 13 residues. The CDR3 nucleotides are TGTGCCTGGAGCGCGCGACAGGGAGATGGCTACACCTTC. This gives the protein CAWSARQGDGYTF.

The V call is TRBV4-1, the J call TRBJ2-3; 7 nucleotides match TRBD2. V lost 4 bases to trimming and J lost 10 bases; unmatched junction nucleotides: 8. There are 13 residues in the CDR3. Germline lookup yields CDR1 MGHRA and CDR2 YSYEKL. DNA of the CDR3: TGCGCCAGCAGCCCCGGGGGGTGGAGGGCGCAGTATTTT. This translates into CASSPGGWRAQYF.

As DNA, the CDR3 is TGTGCCTTATCGCGGGGGACGAACACTGAAGCTTTCTTT. Amino acid sequence: CALSRGTNTEAFF. The gene calls are TRBV7-9 and TRBJ1-1, with D possibly TRBD1 on 5 matching bases. The CDR3 has 13 amino acids. V was trimmed by 11 bases and J by 1 base, leaving 14 bases between them. CDR1 and CDR2 from the germline V gene are SEHNR and FQNEAQ (reference sequence).

The CDR3 DNA reads TGTGCCAGCAGCAACGGACAGGGGGCATGGGAAAAACTGTTTTTT. Protein sequence: CASSNGQGAWEKLFF. V is TRBV5-6 and J is TRBJ1-4, with 11 bases that match TRBD1. The CDR3 has 15 amino acids. Trimming removed 4 bases from V and 8 bases from J; junction bases left unmatched: 7. Germline V gives CDR1 SGHDT, CDR2 YYEEEE.

The J gene is TRBJ2-7, the V gene TRBV7-9; D possibly corresponds to TRBD1 (5 bases). CDR3 length: 16 residues. Germline assignment: CDR1 SEHNR and CDR2 FQNEAQ (reference sequence). Trimming pared 2 bases from V and 0 bases from J, leaving 14 bases between. Here the CDR3 DNA reads TGTGCCAGCAGCTTACCAGACAGCTATAGCTCCTACGAGCAGTACTTC. Protein product: CASSLPDSYSSYEQYF.

This chain uses TRBV9 with TRBJ2-1; D is perhaps TRBD2 (5 bases). This CDR3 contains 16 residues. The V and J ends lost 0 bases and 1 base respectively, with 11 bases between them. The germline CDR1 and CDR2 sequences are SGDLS and YYNGEE. For the CDR3, the DNA is TGTGCCAGCAGCGTAGAGTCCGGGAAATCCTACAATGAGCAGTTCTTC. Translated: CASSVESGKSYNEQFF.

V is TRBV7-2 and J is TRBJ1-2; D not resolved. Germline CDR1 reads SGHTA; CDR2 reads FQGNSA. Trimming stripped 2 bases from V and 4 bases from J, with 17 bases between. The CDR3 covers 16 residues. For the CDR3, the DNA is TGTGCCAGCAGCTTAAAAAGTGGGGAGGCTGTCTATGGCTACACCTTC. It codes for CASSLKSGEAVYGYTF.

The chain uses TRBV5-1 and TRBJ2-3, with 8 bases identical to TRBD2. The junction had 6 bases not matched to a gene; V was cut back by 3 bases and J by 0 bases. This CDR3 region has 16 residues. Germline CDR1 and CDR2: SGHRS and YFSETQ. CDR3 DNA sequence: TGCGCCAGCAGCTGGGGCGGGGGGCCGAGCACAGATACGCAGTATTTT. Its translation: CASSWGGGPSTDTQYF.

The genes are TRBV4-1 and TRBJ2-7; TRBD1 agrees at 11 bases. Germline CDR1 MGHRA, CDR2 YSYEKL. The length of the CDR3 is 15 residues. With 1 base clipped from V and 4 bases from J, the junction kept 3 bases outside the gene matches. The CDR3 DNA follows: TGCGCCAGCAGCCAAGGGGACAGGGGGGGGTACGAGCAGTACTTC. The encoded protein is CASSQGDRGGYEQYF.

The V call is TRBV5-4, the J call TRBJ1-2, with D hard to call. Germline V gene data show CDR1 as SGHNT and CDR2 as YYREEE (reference sequence). V dropped 3 bases and J dropped 8 bases, with 32 bases sitting between them. CDR3 length: 19 residues. This CDR3 is CASSSSELALTANNNGYTF. CDR3 nucleotides: TGTGCCAGCAGCTCCTCCGAATTGGCTCTAACAGCCAACAATAACGGCTACACCTTC.

The V gene is TRBV18, the J gene TRBJ2-3, with D tentatively TRBD1 (5 bases). V was trimmed by 0 bases and J by 6 bases, leaving 10 bases between them. The germline V gene encodes CDR1 KGHSH and CDR2 LQKENI. CDR3 length equals 14 residues. The CDR3, as DNA: TGTGCCAGCTCACCACCAGGGGCCCAGGATACGCAGTATTTT. Its translation is CASSPPGAQDTQYF.

This clone was seen more than once but under ten times. This chain uses TRBV29-1 with TRBJ2-7, with D hard to call. This CDR3 comprises 12 residues. Germline values: CDR1 SQVTM, CDR2 ANQGSEA. V lost 2 bases to trimming and J lost 3 bases, with 8 bases between them. The CDR3 coding sequence is TGCAGCGTTGAACGGTCGAACTACGAGCAGTACTTC. Its translation is CSVERSNYEQYF.

The chain employs TRBV12-5 and TRBJ2-2; unclear D gene. The V and J ends lost 1 base and 3 bases respectively, with 9 bases between them. The CDR3 has 15 amino acids. The germline CDR1 and CDR2 sequences are LGHNT and FRNRAP. The CDR3 bases are TGTGCTAGTGGTTTGGGGTCAGTTGACACCGGGGAGCTGTTTTTT. Its translation is CASGLGSVDTGELFF.

The chain is built from TRBV7-7 and TRBJ1-1; TRBD1 matches at 7 bases. The CDR3 length is 15 residues. V was clipped by 6 bases and J by 1 base; unmatched bases: 8. Germline V gene data show CDR1 as SSHAT and CDR2 as FNYEAQ (reference sequence). The CDR3 region has the DNA TGTGCCAGCAGTTCCATACAGGGGTCGAACACTGAAGCTTTCTTT. This translates into CASSSIQGSNTEAFF.

This chain joins TRBV6-5 and TRBJ1-2; a weak D match, TRBD1 (5 bases). Germline loops: CDR1 MNHEY, CDR2 SVGAGI. The CDR3 extends over 12 amino acids. V was trimmed by 6 bases and J by 8 bases, leaving 13 bases between them. CDR3 in amino acids: CASRWGANGYTF. In DNA, the CDR3 is TGTGCCAGCAGGTGGGGCGCCAACGGCTACACCTTC.

The chain uses TRBV4-1 and TRBJ2-1, with a possible D match to TRBD2 (6 bases). Germline V CDR1 and CDR2: MGHRA, YSYEKL. Trimming pared 2 bases from V and 2 bases from J, leaving 10 bases between. CDR3 length equals 15 residues. DNA of the CDR3: TGCGCCAGCAGCCAAAGGTGGGGGGCCTACAATGAGCAGTTCTTC. Encoded protein: CASSQRWGAYNEQFF.